A selection of T cell receptor beta chains follows, all from one sample in a study of T cell repertoires in cytomegalovirus infection. From the reads, TCRdb called clonotypes with MiXCR, one entry per CDR3 protein. Of tens of thousands of distinct CDR3 sequences listed, 3.5% to 4% are singletons. Specimen: PBMCs. These receptors were collected from a human donor in good health (CMV status not recorded). Some clones in this sample may be carry-over from other donors' samples. Both conserved end residues are part of each CDR3. A D gene is named only where the DNA matches it firmly. For some rows the clone size is stated as once, few or many, or as a class when expanded; others skip it.

CDR3 protein: CASSLWDSSYEQYF
CDR3 DNA: TGTGCCAGCAGTTTGTGGGACAGCTCCTACGAGCAGTACTTC
J gene: TRBJ2-7
V gene: TRBV28
clone size: NA
D gene: TRBD1

CDR3 protein: CASSTRTYNSPLHF
CDR3 DNA: TGTGCCAGCAGCACGAGGACTTATAATTCACCCCTCCACTTT
J gene: TRBJ1-6
V gene: TRBV13
clone size: many
D gene: NA

CDR3 protein: CASSSEGGGPEAFF
CDR3 DNA: TGTGCCAGCAGTTCGGAGGGGGGAGGCCCTGAAGCTTTCTTT
J gene: TRBJ1-1
V gene: TRBV6-2/TRBV6-3
clone size: many
D gene: NA

CDR3 protein: CASSLFGLASYEQYF
CDR3 DNA: TGTGCCAGCAGCTTATTTGGGCTAGCGAGCTACGAGCAGTACTTC
J gene: TRBJ2-7
V gene: TRBV7-3
clone size: many
D gene: NA

CDR3 protein: CASSFGATNEKLFF
CDR3 DNA: TGTGCCAGCAGCTTCGGTGCAACTAATGAAAAACTGTTTTTT
J gene: TRBJ1-4
V gene: TRBV7-6
clone size: many
D gene: NA

CDR3 protein: CASSLGTSRNEQFF
CDR3 DNA: TGTGCCAGCAGCTTAGGGACTAGTCGGAATGAGCAGTTCTTC
J gene: TRBJ2-1
V gene: TRBV7-6
clone size: many
D gene: TRBD2

CDR3 protein: CASSSPGTGNQPQHF
CDR3 DNA: TGTGCCAGCAGCTCTCCGGGGACGGGCAATCAGCCCCAGCATTTT
J gene: TRBJ1-5
V gene: TRBV7-9
clone size: many
D gene: NA

CDR3 protein: CASSPQGGLDIAKNIQYF
CDR3 DNA: TGTGCCAGCAGTCCTCAAGGAGGGCTGGACATAGCCAAAAACATTCAGTACTTC
J gene: TRBJ2-4
V gene: TRBV6-2/TRBV6-3
clone size: many
D gene: NA

CDR3 protein: CASSLGGLALLDEQFF
CDR3 DNA: TGTGCCAGCAGCTTAGGAGGACTAGCTCTTTTGGATGAGCAGTTCTTC
J gene: TRBJ2-1
V gene: TRBV7-2
clone size: many
D gene: TRBD2

CDR3 protein: CASSAVGGYGYTF
CDR3 DNA: TGTGCCAGCAGCGCTGTCGGGGGCTATGGCTACACCTTC
J gene: TRBJ1-2
V gene: TRBV28
clone size: many
D gene: NA

CDR3 protein: CASSLKVGDAGELFF
CDR3 DNA: TGTGCCAGCAGCTTAAAGGTGGGAGACGCCGGGGAGCTGTTTTTT
J gene: TRBJ2-2
V gene: TRBV7-2
clone size: many
D gene: NA

CDR3 protein: CASSYSGRFGGYTF
CDR3 DNA: TGTGCCAGCAGTTACTCCGGCAGGTTTGGAGGCTACACCTTC
J gene: TRBJ1-2
V gene: TRBV6-2/TRBV6-3
clone size: many
D gene: NA

CDR3 protein: CASSPMGLTGEQYF
CDR3 DNA: TGTGCCAGCAGCCCCATGGGGTTGACCGGCGAGCAGTACTTC
J gene: TRBJ2-7
V gene: TRBV7-2
clone size: many
D gene: NA

CDR3 protein: CASSLDAGSGANVLTF
CDR3 DNA: TGTGCCAGCAGCTTAGACGCAGGATCTGGGGCCAACGTCCTGACTTTC
J gene: TRBJ2-6
V gene: TRBV11-1
clone size: many
D gene: NA

CDR3 protein: CASSTWTGRPDTQYF
CDR3 DNA: TGTGCCAGTAGTACTTGGACAGGGCGTCCAGATACGCAGTATTTT
J gene: TRBJ2-3
V gene: TRBV19
clone size: many
D gene: TRBD1

CDR3 protein: CASSLGLANTGELFF
CDR3 DNA: TGTGCCAGCAGCCTAGGACTGGCGAACACCGGGGAGCTGTTTTTT
J gene: TRBJ2-2
V gene: TRBV7-2
clone size: many
D gene: NA

CDR3 protein: CASSLQGMGGELFF
CDR3 DNA: TGTGCCAGCAGCCTACAGGGGATGGGCGGGGAGCTGTTTTTT
J gene: TRBJ2-2
V gene: TRBV7-2
clone size: many
D gene: TRBD1

CDR3 protein: CASSEAPGQGEKLFF
CDR3 DNA: TGTGCCAGCAGTGAAGCGCCGGGACAGGGAGAAAAACTGTTTTTT
J gene: TRBJ1-4
V gene: TRBV2
clone size: many
D gene: TRBD1

CDR3 protein: CASRETGGSYNEQFF
CDR3 DNA: TGTGCCAGCAGAGAGACAGGGGGCTCCTACAATGAGCAGTTCTTC
J gene: TRBJ2-1
V gene: TRBV11-3
clone size: many
D gene: TRBD1

CDR3 protein: CASSLSSWGPRGTQYF
CDR3 DNA: TGTGCCAGCAGCTTATCTAGCTGGGGCCCCCGGGGGACCCAGTACTTC
J gene: TRBJ2-5
V gene: TRBV7-2
clone size: many
D gene: NA

CDR3 protein: CASSLGTWGEQYF
CDR3 DNA: TGTGCCAGCAGCTTAGGGACCTGGGGTGAGCAGTATTTT
J gene: TRBJ2-3
V gene: TRBV7-6
clone size: NA
D gene: NA

CDR3 protein: CASSVAYEQYF
CDR3 DNA: TGTGCCAGCAGCGTCGCCTACGAGCAGTACTTC
J gene: TRBJ2-7
V gene: TRBV7-2
clone size: many
D gene: NA

CDR3 protein: CASRLNTEAFF
CDR3 DNA: TGTGCCAGCCGCCTGAACACTGAAGCTTTCTTT
J gene: TRBJ1-1
V gene: TRBV7-6
clone size: many
D gene: NA

CDR3 protein: CASSLALLAGGFKTDTQYF
CDR3 DNA: TGTGCCAGCAGCTTAGCACTCCTAGCGGGGGGTTTTAAGACAGATACGCAGTATTTT
J gene: TRBJ2-3
V gene: TRBV7-2
clone size: many
D gene: TRBD2

CDR3 protein: CASSLWGLAGDNEQFF
CDR3 DNA: TGTGCCAGCAGTTTATGGGGACTAGCGGGAGACAATGAGCAGTTCTTC
J gene: TRBJ2-1
V gene: TRBV12-3/TRBV12-4
clone size: many
D gene: TRBD2

CDR3 protein: CASSSIRPTNTGELFF
CDR3 DNA: TGTGCCAGCAGTTCCATCCGACCGACTAACACCGGGGAGCTGTTTTTT
J gene: TRBJ2-2
V gene: TRBV12-3/TRBV12-4
clone size: many
D gene: NA